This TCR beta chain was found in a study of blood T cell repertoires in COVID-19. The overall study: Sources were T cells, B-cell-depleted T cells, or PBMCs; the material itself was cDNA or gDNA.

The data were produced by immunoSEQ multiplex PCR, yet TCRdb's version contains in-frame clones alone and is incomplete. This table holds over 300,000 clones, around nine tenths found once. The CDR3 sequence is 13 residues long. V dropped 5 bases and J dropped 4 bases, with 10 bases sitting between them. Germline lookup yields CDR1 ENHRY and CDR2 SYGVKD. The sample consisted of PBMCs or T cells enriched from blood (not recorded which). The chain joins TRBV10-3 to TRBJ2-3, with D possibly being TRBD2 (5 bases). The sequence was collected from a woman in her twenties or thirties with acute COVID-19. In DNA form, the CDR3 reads TGTGCCATCAGTCGGGATGCCCCAGATACGCAGTATTTT. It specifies CAISRDAPDTQYF.